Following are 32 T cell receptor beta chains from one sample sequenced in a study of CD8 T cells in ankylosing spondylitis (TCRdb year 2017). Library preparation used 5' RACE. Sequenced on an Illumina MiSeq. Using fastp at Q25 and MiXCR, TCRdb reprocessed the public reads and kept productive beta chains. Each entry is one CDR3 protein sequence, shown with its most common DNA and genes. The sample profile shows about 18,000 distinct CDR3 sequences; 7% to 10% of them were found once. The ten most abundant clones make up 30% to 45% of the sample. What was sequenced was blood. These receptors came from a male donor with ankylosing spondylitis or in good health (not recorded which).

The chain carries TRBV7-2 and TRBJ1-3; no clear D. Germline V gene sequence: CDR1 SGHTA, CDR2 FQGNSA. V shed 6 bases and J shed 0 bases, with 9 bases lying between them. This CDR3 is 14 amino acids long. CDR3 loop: CASRRSSSGNTIYF. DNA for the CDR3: TGTGCCAGCAGACGCAGCAGCTCTGGAAACACCATATATTTT.

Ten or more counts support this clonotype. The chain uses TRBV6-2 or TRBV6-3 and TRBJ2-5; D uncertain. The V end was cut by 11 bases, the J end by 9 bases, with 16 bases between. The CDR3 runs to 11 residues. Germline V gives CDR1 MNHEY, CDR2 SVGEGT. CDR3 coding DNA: TGTGCCGTCCGGGCGGCATGGGCCCAGTACTTC. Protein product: CAVRAAWAQYF.

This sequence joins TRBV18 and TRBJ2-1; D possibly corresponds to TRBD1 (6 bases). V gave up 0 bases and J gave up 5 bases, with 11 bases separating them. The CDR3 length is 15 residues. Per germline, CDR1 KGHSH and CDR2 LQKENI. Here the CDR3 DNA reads TGTGCCAGCTCACCACCTGGGACACCTAACAATGAGCAGTTCTTC. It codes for CASSPPGTPNNEQFF.

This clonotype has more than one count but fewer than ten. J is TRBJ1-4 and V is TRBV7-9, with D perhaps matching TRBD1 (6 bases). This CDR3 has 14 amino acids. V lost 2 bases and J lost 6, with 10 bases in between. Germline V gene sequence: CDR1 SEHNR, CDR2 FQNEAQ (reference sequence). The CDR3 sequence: CASSLRGQDEKLFF. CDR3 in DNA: TGTGCCAGCAGCTTAAGGGGACAAGATGAAAAACTGTTTTTT.

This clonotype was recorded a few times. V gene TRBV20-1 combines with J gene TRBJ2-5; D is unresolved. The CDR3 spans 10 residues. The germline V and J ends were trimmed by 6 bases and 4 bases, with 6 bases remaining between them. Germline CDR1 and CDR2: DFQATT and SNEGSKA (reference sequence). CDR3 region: CSAYAETQYF. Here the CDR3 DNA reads TGCAGTGCGTACGCAGAGACCCAGTACTTC.

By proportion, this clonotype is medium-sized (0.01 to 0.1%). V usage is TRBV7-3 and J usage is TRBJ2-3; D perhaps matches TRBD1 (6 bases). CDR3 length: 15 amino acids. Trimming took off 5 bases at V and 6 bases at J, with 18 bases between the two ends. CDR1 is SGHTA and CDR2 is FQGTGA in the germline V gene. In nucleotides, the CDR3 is TGTGCCAGCAGCGCTACAGGGAGCTGGGGGGATACGCAGTATTTT. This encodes CASSATGSWGDTQYF.

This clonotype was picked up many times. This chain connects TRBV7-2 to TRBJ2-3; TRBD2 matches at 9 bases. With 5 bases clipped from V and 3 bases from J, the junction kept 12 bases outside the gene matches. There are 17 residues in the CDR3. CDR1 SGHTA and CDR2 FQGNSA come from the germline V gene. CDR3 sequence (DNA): TGTGCCAGCAGCCTCCGGGGTAGCGGGGGATTTACAGATACGCAGTATTTT. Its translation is CASSLRGSGGFTDTQYF.

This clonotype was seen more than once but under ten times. In nucleotides, the CDR3 is TGTGCCAGCAGCTTATTGGGACAAGTCACAGATACGCAGTATTTT. Its protein product is CASSLLGQVTDTQYF. The chain employs TRBV11-2 and TRBJ2-3; possible D gene TRBD1, 6 bases. CDR3 length: 15 amino acids. The germline V and J ends were trimmed by 2 bases and 2 bases, with 11 bases remaining between them. Germline V CDR1 and CDR2: SGHAT, FQNNGV.

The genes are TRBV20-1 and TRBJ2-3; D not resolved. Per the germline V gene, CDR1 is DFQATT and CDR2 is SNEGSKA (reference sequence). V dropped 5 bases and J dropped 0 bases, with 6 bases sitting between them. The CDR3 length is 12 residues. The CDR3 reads CSAPSSTDTQYF. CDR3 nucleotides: TGCAGTGCTCCCTCTAGCACAGATACGCAGTATTTT.

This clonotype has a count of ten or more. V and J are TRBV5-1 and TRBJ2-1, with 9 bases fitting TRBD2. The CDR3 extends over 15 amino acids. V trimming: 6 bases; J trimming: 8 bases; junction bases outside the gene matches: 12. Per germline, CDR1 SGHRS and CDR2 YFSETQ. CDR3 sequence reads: CASKIAGATTDEQFF. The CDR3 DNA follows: TGCGCCAGCAAGATAGCGGGAGCGACTACAGATGAGCAGTTCTTC.

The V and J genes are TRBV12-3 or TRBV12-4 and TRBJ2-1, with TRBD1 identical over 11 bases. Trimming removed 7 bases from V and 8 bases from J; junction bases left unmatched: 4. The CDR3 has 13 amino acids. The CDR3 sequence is CASTRTGGDEQFF. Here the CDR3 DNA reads TGTGCCAGCACCCGGACAGGGGGCGATGAGCAGTTCTTC.

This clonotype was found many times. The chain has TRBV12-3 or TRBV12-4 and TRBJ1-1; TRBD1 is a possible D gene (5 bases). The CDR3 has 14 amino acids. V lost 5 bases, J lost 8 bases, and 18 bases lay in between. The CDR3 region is CASSPSGPWGEAFF. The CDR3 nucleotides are TGTGCCAGCAGTCCCTCCGGCCCCTGGGGGGAAGCTTTCTTT.

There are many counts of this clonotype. The CDR3 sequence is CSARDLRDSSWEQYF. DNA for the CDR3: TGCAGTGCTAGAGATCTACGGGACAGCTCATGGGAGCAGTACTTC. This chain joins TRBV20-1 and TRBJ2-7; 7 bases align to TRBD1. Germline values: CDR1 DFQATT, CDR2 SNEGSKA (reference sequence). The CDR3 has 15 amino acids. The trim removed 0 bases at V and 7 bases at J, leaving 12 bases unmatched.

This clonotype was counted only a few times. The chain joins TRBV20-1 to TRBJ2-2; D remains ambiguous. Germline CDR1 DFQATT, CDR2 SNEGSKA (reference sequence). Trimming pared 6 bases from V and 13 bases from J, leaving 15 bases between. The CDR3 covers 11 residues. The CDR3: CSANELPRLFF. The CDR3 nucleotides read TGCAGTGCGAATGAGCTGCCACGGCTGTTTTTT.

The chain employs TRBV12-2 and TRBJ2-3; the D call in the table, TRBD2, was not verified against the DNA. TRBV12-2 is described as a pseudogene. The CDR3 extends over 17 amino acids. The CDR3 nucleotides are TGTGCAAGTCGCCCAGCTTTCCGGGAGGATTCCACAGATACGCAGTATTTT. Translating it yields CASRPAFREDSTDTQYF.

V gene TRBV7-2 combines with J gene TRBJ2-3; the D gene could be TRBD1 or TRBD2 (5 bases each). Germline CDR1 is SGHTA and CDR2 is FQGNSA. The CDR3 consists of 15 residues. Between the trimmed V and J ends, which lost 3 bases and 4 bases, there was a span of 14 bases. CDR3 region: CASSFLGQGPDTQYF. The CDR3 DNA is TGTGCCAGCAGCTTTTTAGGGCAGGGACCAGATACGCAGTATTTT.

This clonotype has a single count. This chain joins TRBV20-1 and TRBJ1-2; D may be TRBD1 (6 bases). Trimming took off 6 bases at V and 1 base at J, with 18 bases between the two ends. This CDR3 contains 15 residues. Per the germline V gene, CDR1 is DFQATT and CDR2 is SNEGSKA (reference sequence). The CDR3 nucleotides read TGCAGTGCGGGTGGGGGGCAGATCATTAACTATGGCTACACCTTC. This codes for CSAGGGQIINYGYTF.

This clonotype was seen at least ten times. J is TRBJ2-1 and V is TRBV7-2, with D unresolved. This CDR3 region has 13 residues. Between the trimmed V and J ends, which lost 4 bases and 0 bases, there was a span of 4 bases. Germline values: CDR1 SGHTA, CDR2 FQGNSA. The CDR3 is CASSYSSYNEQFF. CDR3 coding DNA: TGTGCCAGCAGCTATAGCTCCTACAATGAGCAGTTCTTC. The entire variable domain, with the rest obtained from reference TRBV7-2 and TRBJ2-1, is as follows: GAGVSQSPSNKVTEKGKDVELRCDPISGHTALYWYRQSLGQGLEFLIYFQGNSAPDKSGLPSDRFSAERTGGSVSTLTIQRTQQEDSAVYLCASSYSSYNEQFFGPGTRLTVL.

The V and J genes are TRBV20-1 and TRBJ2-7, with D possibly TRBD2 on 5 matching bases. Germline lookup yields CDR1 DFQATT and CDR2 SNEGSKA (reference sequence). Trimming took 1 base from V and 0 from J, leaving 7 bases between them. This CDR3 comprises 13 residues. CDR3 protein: CSARAGSSYEQYF. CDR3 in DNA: TGCAGTGCTAGAGCGGGATCCTCCTACGAGCAGTACTTC.

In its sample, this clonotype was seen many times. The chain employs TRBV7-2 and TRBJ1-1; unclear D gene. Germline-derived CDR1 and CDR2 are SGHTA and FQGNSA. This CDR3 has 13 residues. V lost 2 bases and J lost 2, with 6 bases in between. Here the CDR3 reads CASSLSGNTEAFF. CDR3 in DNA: TGTGCCAGCAGCTTAAGCGGTAACACTGAAGCTTTCTTT.

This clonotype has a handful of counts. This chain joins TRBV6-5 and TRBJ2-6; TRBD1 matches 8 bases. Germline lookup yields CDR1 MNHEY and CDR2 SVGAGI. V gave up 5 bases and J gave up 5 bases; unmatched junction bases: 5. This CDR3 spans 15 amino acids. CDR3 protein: CASSPGTGWANVLTF. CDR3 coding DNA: TGTGCCAGCAGTCCGGGGACAGGTTGGGCCAACGTCCTGACTTTC.

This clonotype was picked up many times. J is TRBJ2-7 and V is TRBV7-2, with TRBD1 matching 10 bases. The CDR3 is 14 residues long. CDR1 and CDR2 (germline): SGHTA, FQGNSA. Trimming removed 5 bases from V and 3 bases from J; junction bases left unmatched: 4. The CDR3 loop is CASSRDRGSYEQYF. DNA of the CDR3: TGTGCCAGCAGCCGGGACAGGGGAAGCTACGAGCAGTACTTC.

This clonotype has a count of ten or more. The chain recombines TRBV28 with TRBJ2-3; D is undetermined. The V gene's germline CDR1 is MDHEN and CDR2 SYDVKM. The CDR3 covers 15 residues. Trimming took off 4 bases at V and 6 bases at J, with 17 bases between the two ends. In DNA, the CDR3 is TGTGCCAGCAGTTCGCCTGGACCCATCATGGATACGCAGTATTTT. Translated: CASSSPGPIMDTQYF.

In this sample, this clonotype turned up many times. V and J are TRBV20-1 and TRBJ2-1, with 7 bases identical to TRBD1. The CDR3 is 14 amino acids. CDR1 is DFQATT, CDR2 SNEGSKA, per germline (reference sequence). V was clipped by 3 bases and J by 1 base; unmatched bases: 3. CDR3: CSASTQGSYNEQFF. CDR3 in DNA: TGCAGTGCTAGCACACAGGGGTCCTACAATGAGCAGTTCTTC.

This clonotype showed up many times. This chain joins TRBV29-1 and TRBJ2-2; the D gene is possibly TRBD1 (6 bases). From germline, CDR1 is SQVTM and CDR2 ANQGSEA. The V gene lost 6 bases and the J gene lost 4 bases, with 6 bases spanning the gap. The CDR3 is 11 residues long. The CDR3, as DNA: TGCAGCGTACAGGGCACCGGGGAGCTGTTTTTT. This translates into CSVQGTGELFF.

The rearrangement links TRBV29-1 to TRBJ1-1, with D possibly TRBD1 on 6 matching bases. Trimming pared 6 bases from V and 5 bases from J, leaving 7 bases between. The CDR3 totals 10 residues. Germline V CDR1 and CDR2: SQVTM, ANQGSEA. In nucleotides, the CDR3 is TGCAGCGTACAGGGTACTGAAGCTTTCTTT. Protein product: CSVQGTEAFF.

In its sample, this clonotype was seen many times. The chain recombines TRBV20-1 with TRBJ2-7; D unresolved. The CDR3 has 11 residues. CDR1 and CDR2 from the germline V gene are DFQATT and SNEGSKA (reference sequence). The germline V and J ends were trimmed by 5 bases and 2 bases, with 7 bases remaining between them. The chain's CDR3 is CSAVYTYEQYV. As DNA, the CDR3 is TGCAGTGCTGTTTATACCTACGAGCAGTACGTC.

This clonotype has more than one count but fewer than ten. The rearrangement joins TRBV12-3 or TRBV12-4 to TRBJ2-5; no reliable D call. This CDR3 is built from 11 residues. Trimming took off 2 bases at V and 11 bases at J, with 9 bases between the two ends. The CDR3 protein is CASSLTGAQYF. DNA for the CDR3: TGTGCCAGCAGTTTAACGGGTGCACAGTACTTC.

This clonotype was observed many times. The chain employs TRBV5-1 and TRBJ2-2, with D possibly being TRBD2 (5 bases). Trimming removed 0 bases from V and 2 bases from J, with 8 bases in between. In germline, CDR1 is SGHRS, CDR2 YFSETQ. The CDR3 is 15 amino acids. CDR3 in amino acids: CASSLAGGNTGELFF. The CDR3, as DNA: TGCGCCAGCAGCTTGGCAGGAGGAAACACCGGGGAGCTGTTTTTT.

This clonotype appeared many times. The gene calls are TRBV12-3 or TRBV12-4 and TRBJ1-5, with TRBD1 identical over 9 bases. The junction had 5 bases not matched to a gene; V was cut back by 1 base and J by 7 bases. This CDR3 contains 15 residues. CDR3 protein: CASSLGQGGTQPQHF. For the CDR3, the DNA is TGTGCCAGCAGTTTAGGACAGGGGGGTACCCAGCCCCAGCATTTT.

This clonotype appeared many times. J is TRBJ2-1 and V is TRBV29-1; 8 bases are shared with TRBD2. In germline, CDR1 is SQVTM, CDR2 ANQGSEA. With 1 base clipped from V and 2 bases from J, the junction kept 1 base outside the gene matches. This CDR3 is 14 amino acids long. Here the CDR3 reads CSVEGTSPYNEQFF. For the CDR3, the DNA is TGCAGCGTTGAAGGGACTAGCCCCTACAATGAGCAGTTCTTC.

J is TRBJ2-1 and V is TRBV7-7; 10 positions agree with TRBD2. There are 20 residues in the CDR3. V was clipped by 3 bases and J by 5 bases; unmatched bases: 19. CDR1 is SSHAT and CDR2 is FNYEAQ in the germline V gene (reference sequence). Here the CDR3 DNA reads TGTGCCAGCAGCTTGGATCCCCCCAGGGCTAGCGGGAGACCTAACAATGAGCAGTTCTTC. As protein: CASSLDPPRASGRPNNEQFF.